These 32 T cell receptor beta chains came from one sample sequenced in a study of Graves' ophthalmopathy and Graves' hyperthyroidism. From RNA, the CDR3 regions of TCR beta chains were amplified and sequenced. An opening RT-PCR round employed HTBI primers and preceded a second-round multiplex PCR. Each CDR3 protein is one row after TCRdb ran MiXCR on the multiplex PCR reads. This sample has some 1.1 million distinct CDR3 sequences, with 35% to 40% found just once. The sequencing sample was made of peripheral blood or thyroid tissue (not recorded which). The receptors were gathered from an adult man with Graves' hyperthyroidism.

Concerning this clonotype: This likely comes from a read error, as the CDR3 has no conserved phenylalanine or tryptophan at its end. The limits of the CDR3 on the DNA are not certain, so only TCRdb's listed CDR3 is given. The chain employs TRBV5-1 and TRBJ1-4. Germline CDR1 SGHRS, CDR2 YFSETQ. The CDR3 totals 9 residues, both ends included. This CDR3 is CASSQDGNY.

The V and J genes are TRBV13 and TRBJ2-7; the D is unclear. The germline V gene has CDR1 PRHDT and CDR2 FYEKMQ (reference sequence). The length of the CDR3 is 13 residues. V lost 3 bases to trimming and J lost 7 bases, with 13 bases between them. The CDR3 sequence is CASSLGLALEQYF. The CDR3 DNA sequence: TGTGCCAGCAGCTTGGGTCTGGCCTTGGAGCAGTACTTC.

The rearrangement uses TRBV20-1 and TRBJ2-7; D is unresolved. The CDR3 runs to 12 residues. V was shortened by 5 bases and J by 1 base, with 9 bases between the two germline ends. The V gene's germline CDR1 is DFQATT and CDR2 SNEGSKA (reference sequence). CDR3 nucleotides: TGCAGTGCTCCAGAAACTTCCTACGAGCAGTACTTC. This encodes CSAPETSYEQYF.

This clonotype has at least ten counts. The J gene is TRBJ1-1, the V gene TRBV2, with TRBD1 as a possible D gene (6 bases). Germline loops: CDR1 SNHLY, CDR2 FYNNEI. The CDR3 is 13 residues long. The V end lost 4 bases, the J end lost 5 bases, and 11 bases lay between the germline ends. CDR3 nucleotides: TGTGCCAGCAGTGTCCAGGGGAGTACTGAAGCTTTCTTT. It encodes CASSVQGSTEAFF.

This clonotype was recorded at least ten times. CDR3 bases: TGTGCCATCACAGGCGTCGGCTATGGCTACACCTTC. Translation gives CAITGVGYGYTF. The rearrangement links TRBV10-3 to TRBJ1-2; unclear D gene. Germline loops: CDR1 ENHRY, CDR2 SYGVKD. The CDR3 consists of 12 residues. Trimming removed 7 bases at V and 4 bases at J, with 10 bases between.

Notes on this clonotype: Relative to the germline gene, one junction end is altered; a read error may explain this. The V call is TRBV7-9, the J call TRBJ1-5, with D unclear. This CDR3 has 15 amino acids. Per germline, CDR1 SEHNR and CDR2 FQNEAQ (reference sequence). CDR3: CASSLVSYPNQPQHF. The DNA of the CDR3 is TGTGCTAGCAGCCTTGTTAGCTACCCCAATCAGCCCCAGCATTTT. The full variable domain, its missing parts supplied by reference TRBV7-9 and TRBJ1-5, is DTGVSQNPRHKITKRGQNVTFRCDPISEHNRLYWYRQTLGQGPEFLTYFQNEAQLEKSRLLSDRFSAERPKGSFSTLEIQRTEQGDSAMYLCASSLVSYPNQPQHFGDGTRLSIL.

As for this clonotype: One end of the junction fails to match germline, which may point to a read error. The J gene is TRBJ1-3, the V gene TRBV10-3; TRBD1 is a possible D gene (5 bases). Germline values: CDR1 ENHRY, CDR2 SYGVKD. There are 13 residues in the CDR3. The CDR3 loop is CAMSRGSGDTIYF. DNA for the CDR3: TGTGCCATGTCCCGGGGCTCTGGAGACACCATATATTTT.

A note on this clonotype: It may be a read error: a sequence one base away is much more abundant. This chain's CDR3 is CASQPDPENEQYF. CDR3 DNA sequence: TGTGCCAGCCAACCCGACCCAGAAAACGAGCAGTACTTC. The gene calls are TRBV2 and TRBJ2-7; D uncertain. V lost 8 bases, J lost 5 bases, and 16 bases lay in between. Germline V gives CDR1 SNHLY, CDR2 FYNNEI. This CDR3 is 13 amino acids long.

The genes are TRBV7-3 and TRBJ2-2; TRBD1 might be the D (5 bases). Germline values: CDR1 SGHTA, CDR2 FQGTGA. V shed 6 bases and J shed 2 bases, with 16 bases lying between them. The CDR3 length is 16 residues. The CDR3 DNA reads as TGTGCCAGCAGGTTCGCTCAGTGGGGCAACACCGGGGAGCTGTTTTTT. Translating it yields CASRFAQWGNTGELFF. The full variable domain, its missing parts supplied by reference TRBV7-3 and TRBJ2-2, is GAGVSQTPSNKVTEKGKYVELRCDPISGHTALYWYRQSLGQGPEFLIYFQGTGAADDSGLPNDRFFAVRPEGSVSTLKIQRTERGDSAVYLCASRFAQWGNTGELFFGEGSRLTVL.

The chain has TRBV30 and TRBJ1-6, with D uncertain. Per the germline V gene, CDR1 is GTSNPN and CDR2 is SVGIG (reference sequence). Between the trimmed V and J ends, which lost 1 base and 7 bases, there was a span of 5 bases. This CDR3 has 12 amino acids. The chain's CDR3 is CAWSATNSPLHF. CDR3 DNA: TGTGCCTGGAGTGCAACCAATTCACCCCTCCACTTT.

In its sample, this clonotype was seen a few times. DNA of the CDR3: TGTGCCAGCAGCTTAATGGGCAGGGACCTAAAATCCGGGGAGCTGTTTTTT. Residues: CASSLMGRDLKSGELFF. The chain recombines TRBV7-3 with TRBJ2-2; either TRBD1 or TRBD2 may fit D (5 bases each). From germline, CDR1 is SGHTA and CDR2 FQGTGA. The CDR3 loop spans 17 amino acids. Deletions cut 1 base from V and 6 bases from J, with 18 bases between.

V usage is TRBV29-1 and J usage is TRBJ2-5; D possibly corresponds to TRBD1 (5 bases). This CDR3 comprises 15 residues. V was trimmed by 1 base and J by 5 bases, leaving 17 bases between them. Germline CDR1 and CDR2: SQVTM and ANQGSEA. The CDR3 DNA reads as TGCAGCGTTGAAGGTCGGGCAGGGCCCGGTGAGACCCAGTACTTC. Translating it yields CSVEGRAGPGETQYF.

This CDR3 reads CASSPPGQGYGNTIYF. CDR3 coding DNA: TGTGCCAGCAGCCCTCCCGGACAGGGGTATGGAAACACCATATATTTT. The gene calls are TRBV7-2 and TRBJ1-3; 9 bases fit TRBD1. CDR3 length: 16 residues. With 5 bases clipped from V and 3 bases from J, the junction kept 8 bases outside the gene matches. Germline CDR1 reads SGHTA; CDR2 reads FQGNSA.

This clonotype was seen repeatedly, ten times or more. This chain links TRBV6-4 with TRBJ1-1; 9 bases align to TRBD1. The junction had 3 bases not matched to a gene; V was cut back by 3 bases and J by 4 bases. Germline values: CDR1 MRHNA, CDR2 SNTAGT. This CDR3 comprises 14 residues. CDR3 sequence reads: CASSETGGSTEAFF. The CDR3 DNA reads TGTGCCAGCAGTGAAACAGGGGGCTCCACTGAAGCTTTCTTT.

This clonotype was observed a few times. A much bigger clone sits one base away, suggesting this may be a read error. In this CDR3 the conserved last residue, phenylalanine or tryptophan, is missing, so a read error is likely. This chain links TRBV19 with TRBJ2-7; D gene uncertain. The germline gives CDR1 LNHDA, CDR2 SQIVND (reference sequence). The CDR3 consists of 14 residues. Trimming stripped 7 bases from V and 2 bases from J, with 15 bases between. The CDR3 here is CASTKQAGAYEQYL. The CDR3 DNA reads TGTGCCAGTACCAAGCAGGCAGGAGCCTACGAGCAGTACCTC.

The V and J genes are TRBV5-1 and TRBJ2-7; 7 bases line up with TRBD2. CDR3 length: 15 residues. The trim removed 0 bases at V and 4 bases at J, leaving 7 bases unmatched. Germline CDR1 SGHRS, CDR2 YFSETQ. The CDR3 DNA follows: TGCGCCAGCAGCTTGGGTTCAGGGACTACATACGAGCAGTACTTC. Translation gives CASSLGSGTTYEQYF.

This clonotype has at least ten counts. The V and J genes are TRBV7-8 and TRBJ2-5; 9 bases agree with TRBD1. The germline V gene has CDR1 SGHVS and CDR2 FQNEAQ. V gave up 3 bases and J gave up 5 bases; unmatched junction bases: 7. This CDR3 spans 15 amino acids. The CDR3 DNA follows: TGTGCCAGCAGCTTTACCCAGACAGGGGGGGAGACCCAGTACTTC. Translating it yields CASSFTQTGGETQYF.

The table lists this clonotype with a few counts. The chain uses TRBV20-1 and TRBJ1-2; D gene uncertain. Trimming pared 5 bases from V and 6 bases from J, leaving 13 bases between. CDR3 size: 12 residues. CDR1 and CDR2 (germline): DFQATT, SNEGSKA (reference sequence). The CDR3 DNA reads TGCAGTGCTTTGACACCCGCGGATGGCTACACCTTC. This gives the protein CSALTPADGYTF.

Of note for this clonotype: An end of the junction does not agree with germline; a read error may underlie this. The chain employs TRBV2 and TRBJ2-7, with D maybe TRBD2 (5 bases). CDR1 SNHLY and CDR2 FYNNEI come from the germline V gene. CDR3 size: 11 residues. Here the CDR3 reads CASSESRRQDF. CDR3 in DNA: TGCGCCAGCAGTGAATCTCGGAGGCAGGACTTC.

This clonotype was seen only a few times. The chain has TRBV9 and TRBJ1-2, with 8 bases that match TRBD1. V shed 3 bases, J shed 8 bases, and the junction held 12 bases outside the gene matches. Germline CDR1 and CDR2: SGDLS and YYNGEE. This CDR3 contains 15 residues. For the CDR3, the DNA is TGTGCCAGCAGCGGAGGTCCGGGACAGGAAGGGGGCTACACCTTC. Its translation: CASSGGPGQEGGYTF.

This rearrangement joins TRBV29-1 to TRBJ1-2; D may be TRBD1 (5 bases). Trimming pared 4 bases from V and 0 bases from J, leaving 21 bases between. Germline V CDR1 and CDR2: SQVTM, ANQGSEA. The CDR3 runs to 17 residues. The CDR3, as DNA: TGCAGCGTTGGGGAGGGGATGAGCACTGAAGCTAACTATGGCTACACCTTC. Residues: CSVGEGMSTEANYGYTF.

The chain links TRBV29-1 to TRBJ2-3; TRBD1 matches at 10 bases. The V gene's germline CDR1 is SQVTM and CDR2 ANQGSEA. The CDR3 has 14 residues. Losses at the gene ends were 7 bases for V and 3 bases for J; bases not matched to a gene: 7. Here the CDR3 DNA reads TGCAGCGGTAAAGACAGGGGGCGAACAGATACGCAGTATTTT. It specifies CSGKDRGRTDTQYF.

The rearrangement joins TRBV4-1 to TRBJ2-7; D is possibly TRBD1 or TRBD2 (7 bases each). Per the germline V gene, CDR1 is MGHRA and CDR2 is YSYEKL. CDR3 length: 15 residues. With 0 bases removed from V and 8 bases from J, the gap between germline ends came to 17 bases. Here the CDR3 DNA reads TGCGCCAGCAGCCAAGAGTCAGGGGGGGATTCGCAGCAGTACTTC. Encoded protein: CASSQESGGDSQQYF.

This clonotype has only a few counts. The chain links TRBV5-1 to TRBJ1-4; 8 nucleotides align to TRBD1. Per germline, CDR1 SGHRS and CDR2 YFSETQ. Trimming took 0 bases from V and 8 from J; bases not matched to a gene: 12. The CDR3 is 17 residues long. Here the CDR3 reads CASSLGSGVGQGEKLFF. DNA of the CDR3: TGCGCCAGCAGCTTGGGAAGTGGTGTCGGACAGGGAGAAAAACTGTTTTTT.

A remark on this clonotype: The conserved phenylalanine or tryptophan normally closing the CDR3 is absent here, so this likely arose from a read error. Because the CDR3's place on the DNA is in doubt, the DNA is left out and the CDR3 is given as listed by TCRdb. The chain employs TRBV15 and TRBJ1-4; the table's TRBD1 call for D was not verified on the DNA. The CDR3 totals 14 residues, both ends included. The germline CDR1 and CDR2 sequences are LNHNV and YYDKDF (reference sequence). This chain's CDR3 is CATSRDLGEQYFGP.

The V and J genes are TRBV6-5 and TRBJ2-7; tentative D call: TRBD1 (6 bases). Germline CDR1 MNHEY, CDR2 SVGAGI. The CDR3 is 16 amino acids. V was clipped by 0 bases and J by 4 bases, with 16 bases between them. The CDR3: CASSYSKAGDRYEQYF. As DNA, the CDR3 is TGTGCCAGCAGTTACTCGAAGGCAGGGGATCGATACGAGCAGTACTTC.

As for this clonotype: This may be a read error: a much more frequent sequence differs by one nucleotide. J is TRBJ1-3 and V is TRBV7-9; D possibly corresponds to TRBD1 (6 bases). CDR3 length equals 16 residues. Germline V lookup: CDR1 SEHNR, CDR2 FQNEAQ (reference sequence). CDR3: CASRITDRASGNTVYF. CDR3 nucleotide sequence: TGTGCCAGTAGAATAACGGACAGAGCCTCTGGAAACACCGTATATTTT.

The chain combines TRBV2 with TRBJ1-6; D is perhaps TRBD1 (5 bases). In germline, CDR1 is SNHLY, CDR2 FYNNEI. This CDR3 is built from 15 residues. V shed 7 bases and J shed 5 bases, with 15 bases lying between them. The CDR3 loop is CASTYATADNSPLHF. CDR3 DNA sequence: TGTGCCAGCACTTACGCGACAGCAGATAATTCACCCCTCCACTTT.

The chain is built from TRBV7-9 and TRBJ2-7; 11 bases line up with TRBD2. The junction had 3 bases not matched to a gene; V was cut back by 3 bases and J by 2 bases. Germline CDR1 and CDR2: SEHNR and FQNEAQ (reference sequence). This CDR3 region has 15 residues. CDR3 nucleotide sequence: TGTGCCAGCAGCTTGGGACTAGCGGCAACCTACGAGCAGTACTTC. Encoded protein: CASSLGLAATYEQYF.

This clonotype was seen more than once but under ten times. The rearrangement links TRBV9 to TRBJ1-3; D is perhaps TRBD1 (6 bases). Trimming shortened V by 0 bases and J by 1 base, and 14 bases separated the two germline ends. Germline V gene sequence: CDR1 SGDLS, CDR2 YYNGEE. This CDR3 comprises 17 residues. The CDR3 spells CASSVGGGAGSGNTIYF. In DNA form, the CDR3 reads TGTGCCAGCAGCGTAGGTGGGGGCGCAGGGTCTGGAAACACCATATATTTT.

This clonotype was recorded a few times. CDR3 nucleotides: TGCGCCAGCAGCCAATACAGGGGAGGTTCCTACGAGCAGTACTTC. Protein: CASSQYRGGSYEQYF. The chain has TRBV4-3 and TRBJ2-7, with D tentatively TRBD1 (7 bases). The CDR3 totals 15 residues. Germline V CDR1 and CDR2: LGHNA, YSLEER. The germline V and J ends were trimmed by 2 bases and 1 base, with 12 bases remaining between them.

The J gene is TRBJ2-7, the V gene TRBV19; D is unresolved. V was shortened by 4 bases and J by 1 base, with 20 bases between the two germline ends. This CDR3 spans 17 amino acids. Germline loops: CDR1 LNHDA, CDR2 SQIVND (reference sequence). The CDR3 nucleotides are TGTGCCAGTAGTAAGGACGGCCAAGGCCTTAAATCCTACGAGCAGTACTTC. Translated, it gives CASSKDGQGLKSYEQYF.